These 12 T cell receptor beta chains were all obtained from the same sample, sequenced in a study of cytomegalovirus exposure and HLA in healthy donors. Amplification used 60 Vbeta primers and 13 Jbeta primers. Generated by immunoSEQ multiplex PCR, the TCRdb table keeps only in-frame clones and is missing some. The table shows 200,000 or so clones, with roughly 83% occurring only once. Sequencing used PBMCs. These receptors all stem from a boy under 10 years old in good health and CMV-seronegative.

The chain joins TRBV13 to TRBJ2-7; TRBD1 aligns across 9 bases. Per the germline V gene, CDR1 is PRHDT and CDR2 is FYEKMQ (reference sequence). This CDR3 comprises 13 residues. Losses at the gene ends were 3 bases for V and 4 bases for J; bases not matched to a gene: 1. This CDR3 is CASSLDRGYEQYF. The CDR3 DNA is TGTGCCAGCAGCTTGGACAGGGGTTACGAGCAGTACTTC.

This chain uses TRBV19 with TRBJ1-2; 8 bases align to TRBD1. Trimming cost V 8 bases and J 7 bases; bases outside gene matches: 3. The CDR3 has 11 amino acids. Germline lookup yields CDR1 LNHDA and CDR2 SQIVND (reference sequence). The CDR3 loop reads CASGTGLGYTF. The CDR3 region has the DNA TGTGCCAGTGGGACAGGACTTGGCTACACCTTC. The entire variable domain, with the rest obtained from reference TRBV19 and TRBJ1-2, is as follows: DGGITQSPKYLFRKEGQNVTLSCEQNLNHDAMYWYRQDPGQGLRLIYYSQIVNDFQKGDIAEGYSVSREKKESFPLTVTSAQKNPTAFYLCASGTGLGYTFGSGTRLTVV.

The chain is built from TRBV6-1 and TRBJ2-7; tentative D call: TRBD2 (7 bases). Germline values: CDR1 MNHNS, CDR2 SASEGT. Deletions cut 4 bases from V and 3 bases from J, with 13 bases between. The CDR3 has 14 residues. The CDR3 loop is CASSVAGANYEQYF. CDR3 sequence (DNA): TGTGCCAGCAGTGTCGCGGGGGCCAACTACGAGCAGTACTTC.

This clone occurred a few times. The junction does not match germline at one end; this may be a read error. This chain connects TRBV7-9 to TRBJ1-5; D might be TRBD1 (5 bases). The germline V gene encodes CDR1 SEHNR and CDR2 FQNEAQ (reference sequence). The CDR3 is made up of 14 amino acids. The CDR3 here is CSSSLGGLGGPQHF. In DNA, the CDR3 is TGTTCCAGCAGCTTAGGCGGGCTCGGGGGGCCCCAGCATTTT.

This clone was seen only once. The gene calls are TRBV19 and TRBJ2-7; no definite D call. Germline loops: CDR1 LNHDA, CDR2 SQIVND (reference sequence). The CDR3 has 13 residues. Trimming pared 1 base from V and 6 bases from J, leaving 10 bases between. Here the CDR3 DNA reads TGTGCCAGTAGTATAGGGCAGGTGGGCGAGCAGTACTTC. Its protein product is CASSIGQVGEQYF.

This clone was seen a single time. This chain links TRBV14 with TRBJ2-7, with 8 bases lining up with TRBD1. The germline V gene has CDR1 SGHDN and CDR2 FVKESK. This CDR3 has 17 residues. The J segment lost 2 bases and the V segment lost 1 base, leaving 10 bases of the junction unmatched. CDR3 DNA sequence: TGTGCCAGCAGCCAAGGGGGGACAGGCGGCTTCCCCTACGAGCAGTACTTC. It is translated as CASSQGGTGGFPYEQYF.

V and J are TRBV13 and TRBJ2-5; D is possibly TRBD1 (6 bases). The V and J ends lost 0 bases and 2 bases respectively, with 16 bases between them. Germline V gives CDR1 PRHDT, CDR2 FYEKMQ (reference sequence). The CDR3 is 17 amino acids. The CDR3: CASSLGTVRTEQETQYF. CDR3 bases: TGTGCCAGCAGCTTAGGGACGGTGCGGACAGAACAAGAGACCCAGTACTTC.

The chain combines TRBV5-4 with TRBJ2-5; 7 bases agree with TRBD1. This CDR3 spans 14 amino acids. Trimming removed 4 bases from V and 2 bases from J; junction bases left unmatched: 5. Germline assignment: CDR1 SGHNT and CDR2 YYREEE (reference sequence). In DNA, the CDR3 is TGTGCCAGCAGCGGGGGACAGTTGCAAGAGACCCAGTACTTC. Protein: CASSGGQLQETQYF. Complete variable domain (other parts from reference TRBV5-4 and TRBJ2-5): ETGVTQSPTHLIKTRGQQVTLRCSSQSGHNTVSWYQQALGQGPQFIFQYYREEENGRGNFPPRFSGLQFPNYSSELNVNALELDDSALYLCASSGGQLQETQYFGPGTRLLVL.

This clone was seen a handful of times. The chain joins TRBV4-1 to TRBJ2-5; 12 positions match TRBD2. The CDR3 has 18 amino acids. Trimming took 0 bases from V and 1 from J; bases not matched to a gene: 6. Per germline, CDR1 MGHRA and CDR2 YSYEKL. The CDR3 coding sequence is TGCGCCAGCAGCCAAGACACTAGCGGGGGGCCGAGCCAAGAGACCCAGTACTTC. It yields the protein CASSQDTSGGPSQETQYF.

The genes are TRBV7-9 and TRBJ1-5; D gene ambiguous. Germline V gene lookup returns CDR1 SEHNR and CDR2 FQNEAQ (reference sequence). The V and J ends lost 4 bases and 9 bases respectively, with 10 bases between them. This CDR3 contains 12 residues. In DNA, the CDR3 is TGTGCCAGCAGCTCCCGGGGAGGGCCCCAGCATTTT. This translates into CASSSRGGPQHF.

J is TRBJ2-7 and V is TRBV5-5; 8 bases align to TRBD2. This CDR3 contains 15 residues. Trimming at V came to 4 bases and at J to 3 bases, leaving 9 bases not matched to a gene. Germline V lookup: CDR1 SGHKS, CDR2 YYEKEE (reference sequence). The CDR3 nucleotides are TGTGCCAGCAGCCCTGCGGGGGGTTTAGGCTACGAGCAGTACTTC. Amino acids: CASSPAGGLGYEQYF.

DNA of the CDR3: TGTGCCAGTCGGTCAGGGAAAGGAGAGACCCAGTACTTC. It is translated as CASRSGKGETQYF. The V and J genes are TRBV19 and TRBJ2-5, with D tentatively TRBD1 (5 bases). CDR1 and CDR2 from the germline V gene are LNHDA and SQIVND (reference sequence). The CDR3 has 13 residues. V lost 8 bases and J lost 4, with 14 bases in between.